This T cell receptor beta chain was captured in a study of control samples from healthy donors and cancer patients (dated by TCRdb to about 2020). The germline V gene provides CDR1 MDHEN and CDR2 SYDVKM. Between the V and J ends, shortened by 11 bases and 3 bases respectively, the junction contains 13 bases. From cysteine to phenylalanine, the CDR3 is 13 amino acids long. Only the CDR3 DNA stays, 39 bases, in frame from base 1. The library was obtained by the immunoSEQ multiplex PCR assay. The clones in this table, taken by TCRdb from immuneACCESS, are in-frame only. Not every clone is retained; where verified, under half of the shortfall comes from an unresolved V gene, and the cause of the rest is unknown. This sample is represented by under 450,000 clones; 80% to 95% of them were singletons. About 6.3% of the sample lies in the top ten. As concerns this clone: Its binding antigen is unknown. Qualities for individual bases were not recorded, and no much larger clone is one base off.

This clonotype was obtained from a man aged 40-50 years with head and neck cancer. The sequenced sample was PBMCs. Recombination connected TRBV28 to TRBJ2-2; a tentative D call is TRBD1 (5 bases match). The CDR3 protein sequence reads: CAASGSDTGELFF. The bases read TGTGCCGCCTCAGGGTCGGACACCGGGGAGCTGTTTTTT. Supplemented by the reference TRBV28 and TRBJ2-2 proteins around the CDR3, the complete variable domain is DVKVTQSSRYLVKRTGEKVFLECVQDMDHENMFWYRQDPGLGLRLIYFSYDVKMKEKGDIPEGYSVSREKKERFSLILESASTNQTSMYLCAASGSDTGELFFGEGSRLTVL.